One TCR beta chain is described in this entry. Patients of the Seattle cohort, enrolled during active infection, were followed longitudinally. In the original processing: The assay estimated nucleated cells by amplifying reference gene primers. Data came from immunoSEQ multiplex PCR; TCRdb stores just in-frame clones and leaves some out. Clonal size and the V and J genes are those of that table, whereas D and trimming came from the DNA. The sample contains roughly 350,000 clones, about 88% of which appear only once. This sample was included in a study of blood T cell repertoires in COVID-19. Study background: The study drew acute and convalescent COVID-19 samples from the United States, Italy and Spain.

CDR1 is SGDLS, CDR2 YYNGEE, per germline. V dropped 2 bases and J dropped 2; count of bases not matched to a gene: 6. The CDR3 is 15 amino acids. Material: peripheral blood. The chain has TRBV9 and TRBJ1-2, with 7 bases that match TRBD1. The receptor's source is a woman aged 70-85 years with COVID-19, enrolled during active disease. The CDR3 bases are TGTGCCAGCAGCGTCCTAGACAGGGTCAACTATGGCTACACCTTC. Translated: CASSVLDRVNYGYTF.